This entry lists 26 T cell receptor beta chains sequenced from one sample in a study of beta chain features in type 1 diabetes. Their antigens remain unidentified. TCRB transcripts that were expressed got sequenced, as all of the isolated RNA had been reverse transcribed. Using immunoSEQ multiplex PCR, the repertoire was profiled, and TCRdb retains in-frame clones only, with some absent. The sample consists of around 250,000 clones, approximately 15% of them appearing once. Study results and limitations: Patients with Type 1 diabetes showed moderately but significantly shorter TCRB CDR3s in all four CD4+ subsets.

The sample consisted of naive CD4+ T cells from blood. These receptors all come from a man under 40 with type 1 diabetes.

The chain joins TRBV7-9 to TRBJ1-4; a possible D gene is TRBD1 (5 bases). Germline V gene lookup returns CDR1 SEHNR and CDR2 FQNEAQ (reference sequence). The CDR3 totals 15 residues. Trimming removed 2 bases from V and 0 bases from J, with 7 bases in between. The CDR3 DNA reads TGTGCCAGCAGCTTACCGGGGGCAACTAATGAAAAACTGTTTTTT. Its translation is CASSLPGATNEKLFF.

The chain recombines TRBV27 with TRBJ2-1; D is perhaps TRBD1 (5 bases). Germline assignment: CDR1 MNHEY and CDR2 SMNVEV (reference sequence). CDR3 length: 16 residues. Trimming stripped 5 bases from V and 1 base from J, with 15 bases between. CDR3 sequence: CASSPPSAGSYNEQFF. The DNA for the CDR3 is TGTGCCAGCAGTCCCCCAAGTGCAGGGTCCTACAATGAGCAGTTCTTC.

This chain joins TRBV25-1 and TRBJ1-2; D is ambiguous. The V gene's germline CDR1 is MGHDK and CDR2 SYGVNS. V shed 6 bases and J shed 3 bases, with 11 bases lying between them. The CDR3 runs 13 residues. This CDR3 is CASSDAEDYGYTF. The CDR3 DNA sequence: TGTGCCAGCAGCGACGCGGAGGACTATGGCTACACCTTC.

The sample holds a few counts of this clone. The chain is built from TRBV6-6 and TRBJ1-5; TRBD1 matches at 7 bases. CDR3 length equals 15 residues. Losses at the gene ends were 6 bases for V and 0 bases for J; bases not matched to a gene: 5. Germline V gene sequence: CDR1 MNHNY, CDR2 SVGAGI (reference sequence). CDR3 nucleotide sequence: TGTGCCAGCAGCTCGGGACAGATTAGCAATCAGCCCCAGCATTTT. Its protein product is CASSSGQISNQPQHF.

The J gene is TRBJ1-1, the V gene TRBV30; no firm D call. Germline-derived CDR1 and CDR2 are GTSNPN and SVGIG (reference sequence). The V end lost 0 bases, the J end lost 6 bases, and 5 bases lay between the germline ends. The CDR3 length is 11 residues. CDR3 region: CAWSVRSEAFF. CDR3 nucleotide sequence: TGTGCCTGGAGTGTACGGTCTGAAGCTTTCTTT.

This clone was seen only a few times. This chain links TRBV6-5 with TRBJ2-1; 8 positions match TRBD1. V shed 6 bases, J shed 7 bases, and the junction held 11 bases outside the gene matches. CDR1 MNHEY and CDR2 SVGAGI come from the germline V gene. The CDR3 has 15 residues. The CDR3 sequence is CASSPDRGAGNEQFF. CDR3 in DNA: TGTGCCAGCAGCCCTGACAGGGGAGCTGGTAATGAGCAGTTCTTC.

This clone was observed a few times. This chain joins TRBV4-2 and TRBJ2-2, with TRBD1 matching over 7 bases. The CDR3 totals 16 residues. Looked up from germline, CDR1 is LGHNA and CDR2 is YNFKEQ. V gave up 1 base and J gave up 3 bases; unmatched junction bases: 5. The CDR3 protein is CASSQAAGGDTGELFF. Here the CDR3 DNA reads TGTGCCAGCAGCCAAGCGGCAGGGGGTGACACCGGGGAGCTGTTTTTT.

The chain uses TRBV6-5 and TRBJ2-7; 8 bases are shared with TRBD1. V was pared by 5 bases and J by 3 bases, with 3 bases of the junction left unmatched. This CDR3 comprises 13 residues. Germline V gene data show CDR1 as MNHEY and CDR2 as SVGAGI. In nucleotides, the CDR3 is TGTGCCAGCAGTCCGACAGGGGACTACGAGCAGTACTTC. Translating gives CASSPTGDYEQYF.

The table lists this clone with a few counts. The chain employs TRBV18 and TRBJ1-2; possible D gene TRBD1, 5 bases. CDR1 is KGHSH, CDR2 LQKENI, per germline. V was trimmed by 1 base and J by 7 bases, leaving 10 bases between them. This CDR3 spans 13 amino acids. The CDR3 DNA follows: TGTGCCAGCTCACCACAGGGGTCCCCTGGCTACACCTTC. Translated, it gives CASSPQGSPGYTF.

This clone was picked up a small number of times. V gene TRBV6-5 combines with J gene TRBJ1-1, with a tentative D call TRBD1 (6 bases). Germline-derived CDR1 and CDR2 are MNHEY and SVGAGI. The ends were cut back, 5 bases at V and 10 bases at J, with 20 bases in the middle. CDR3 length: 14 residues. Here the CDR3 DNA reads TGTGCCAGCAGTCCCCCGGGACACAAAGGTGGAGCTTTCTTT. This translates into CASSPPGHKGGAFF.

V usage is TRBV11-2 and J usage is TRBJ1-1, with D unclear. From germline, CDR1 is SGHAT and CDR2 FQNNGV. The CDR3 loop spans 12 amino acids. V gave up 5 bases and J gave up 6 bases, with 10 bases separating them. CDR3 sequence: CASSPREAEAFF. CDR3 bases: TGTGCCAGCAGCCCGCGAGAGGCTGAAGCTTTCTTT. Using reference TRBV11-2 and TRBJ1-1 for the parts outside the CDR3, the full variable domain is EAGVAQSPRYKIIEKRQSVAFWCNPISGHATLYWYQQILGQGPKLLIQFQNNGVVDDSQLPKDRFSAERLKGVDSTLKIQPAKLEDSAVYLCASSPREAEAFFGQGTRLTVV.

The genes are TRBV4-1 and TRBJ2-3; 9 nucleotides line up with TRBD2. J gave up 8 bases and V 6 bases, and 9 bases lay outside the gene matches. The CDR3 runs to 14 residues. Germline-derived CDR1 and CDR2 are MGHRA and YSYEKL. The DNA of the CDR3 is TGCGCCAGCAGGCGAGCGGGGGGCGAGGCTACGCAGTATTTT. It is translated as CASRRAGGEATQYF.

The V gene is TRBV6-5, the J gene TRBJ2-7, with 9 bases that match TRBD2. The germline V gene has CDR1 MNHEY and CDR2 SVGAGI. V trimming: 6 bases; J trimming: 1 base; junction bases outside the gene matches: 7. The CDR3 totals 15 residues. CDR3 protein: CASRNSGSESYEQYF. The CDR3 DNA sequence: TGTGCCAGCAGAAATAGCGGGAGTGAGTCCTACGAGCAGTACTTC.

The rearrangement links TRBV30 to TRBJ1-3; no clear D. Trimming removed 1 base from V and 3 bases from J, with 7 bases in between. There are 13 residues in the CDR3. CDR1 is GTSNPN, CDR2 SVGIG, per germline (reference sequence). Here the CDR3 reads CAWSGAVGNTIYF. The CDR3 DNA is TGTGCCTGGAGTGGGGCCGTTGGAAACACCATATATTTT.

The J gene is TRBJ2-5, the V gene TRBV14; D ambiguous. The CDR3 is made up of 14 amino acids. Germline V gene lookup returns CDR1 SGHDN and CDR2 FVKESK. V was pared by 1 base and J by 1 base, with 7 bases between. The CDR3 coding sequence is TGTGCCAGCAGCCAAGTACGGTCCCAAGAGACCCAGTACTTC. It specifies CASSQVRSQETQYF.

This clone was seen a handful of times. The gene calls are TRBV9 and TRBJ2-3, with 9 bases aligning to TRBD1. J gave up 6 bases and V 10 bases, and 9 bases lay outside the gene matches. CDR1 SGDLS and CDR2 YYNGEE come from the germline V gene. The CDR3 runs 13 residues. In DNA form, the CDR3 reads TGTGCCTCTGGACAGGGGCCCATGGATACGCAGTATTTT. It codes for CASGQGPMDTQYF.

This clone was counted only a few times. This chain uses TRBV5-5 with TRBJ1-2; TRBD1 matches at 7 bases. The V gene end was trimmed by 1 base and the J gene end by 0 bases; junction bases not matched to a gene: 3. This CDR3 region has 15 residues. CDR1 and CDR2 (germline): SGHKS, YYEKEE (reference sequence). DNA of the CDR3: TGTGCCAGCAGCTTGATGGGACAGACTAACTATGGCTACACCTTC. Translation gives CASSLMGQTNYGYTF.

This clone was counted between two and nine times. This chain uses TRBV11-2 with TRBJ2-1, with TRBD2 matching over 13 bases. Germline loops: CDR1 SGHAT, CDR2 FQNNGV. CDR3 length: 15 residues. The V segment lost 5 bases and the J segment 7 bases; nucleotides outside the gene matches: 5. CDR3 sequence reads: CASSPLAGGFNEQFF. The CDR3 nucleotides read TGTGCCAGCAGCCCACTAGCGGGAGGGTTTAATGAGCAGTTCTTC.

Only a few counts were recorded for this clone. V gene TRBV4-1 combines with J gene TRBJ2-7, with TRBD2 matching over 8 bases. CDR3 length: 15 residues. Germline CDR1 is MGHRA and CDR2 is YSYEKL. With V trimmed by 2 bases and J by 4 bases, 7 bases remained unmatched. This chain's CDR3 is CASSQLAGNPYEQYF. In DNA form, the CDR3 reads TGCGCCAGCAGCCAATTAGCGGGAAACCCGTACGAGCAGTACTTC.

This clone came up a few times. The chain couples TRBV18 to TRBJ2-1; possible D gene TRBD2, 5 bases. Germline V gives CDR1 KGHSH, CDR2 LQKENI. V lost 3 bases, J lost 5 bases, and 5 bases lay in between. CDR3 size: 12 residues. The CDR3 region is CASSPGDNEQFF. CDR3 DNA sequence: TGTGCCAGCTCACCCGGGGACAATGAGCAGTTCTTC.

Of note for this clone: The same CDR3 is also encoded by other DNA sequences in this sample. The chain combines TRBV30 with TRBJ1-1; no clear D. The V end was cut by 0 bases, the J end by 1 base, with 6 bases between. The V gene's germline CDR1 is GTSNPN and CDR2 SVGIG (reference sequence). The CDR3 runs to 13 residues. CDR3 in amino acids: CAWSVQANTEAFF. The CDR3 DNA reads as TGTGCCTGGAGTGTCCAAGCGAACACTGAAGCTTTCTTT.

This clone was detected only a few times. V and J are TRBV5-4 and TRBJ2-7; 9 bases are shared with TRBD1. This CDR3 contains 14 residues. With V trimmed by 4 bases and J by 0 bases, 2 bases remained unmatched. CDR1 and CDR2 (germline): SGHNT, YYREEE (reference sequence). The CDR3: CASSDRGSSYEQYF. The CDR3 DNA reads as TGTGCCAGCAGCGACAGGGGGAGCTCCTACGAGCAGTACTTC.

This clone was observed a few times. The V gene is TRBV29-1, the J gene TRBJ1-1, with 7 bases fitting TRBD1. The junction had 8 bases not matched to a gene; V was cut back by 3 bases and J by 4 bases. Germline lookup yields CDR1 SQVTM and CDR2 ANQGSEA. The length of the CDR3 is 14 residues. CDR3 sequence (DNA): TGCAGCGTTGAGACAGGGCGGTTGGGCACTGAAGCTTTCTTT. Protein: CSVETGRLGTEAFF.

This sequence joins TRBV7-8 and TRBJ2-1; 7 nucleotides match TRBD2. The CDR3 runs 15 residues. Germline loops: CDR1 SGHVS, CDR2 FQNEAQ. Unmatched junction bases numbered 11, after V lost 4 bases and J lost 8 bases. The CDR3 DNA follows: TGTGCCAGCAGCTCCGGACTAGTGGTATGGGATGAGCAGTTCTTC. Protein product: CASSSGLVVWDEQFF.

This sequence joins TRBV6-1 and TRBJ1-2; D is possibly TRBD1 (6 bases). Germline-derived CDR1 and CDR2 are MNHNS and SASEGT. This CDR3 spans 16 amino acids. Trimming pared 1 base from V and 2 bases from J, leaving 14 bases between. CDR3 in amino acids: CASSEVGGASNYGYTF. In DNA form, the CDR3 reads TGTGCCAGCAGTGAAGTGGGGGGGGCCTCCAACTATGGCTACACCTTC.

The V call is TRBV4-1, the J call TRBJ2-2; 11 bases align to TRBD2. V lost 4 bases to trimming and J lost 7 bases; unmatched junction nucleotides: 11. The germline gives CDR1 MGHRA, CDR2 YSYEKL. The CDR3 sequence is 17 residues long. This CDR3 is CASSLQTGTSGLGELFF. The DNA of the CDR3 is TGCGCCAGCAGCCTTCAGACCGGGACTAGCGGACTCGGGGAGCTGTTTTTT.